This paragraph reports one T cell receptor beta chain. Its antigen is unknown. This sample is part of a study of beta chain features in type 1 diabetes. General study findings and limits: Shorter templates might be favored by PCR, equally in patients and controls. Fewer insertions but more deletions were seen at VDJ junctions in type 1 diabetes patients. Type 1 diabetes patients had moderately but significantly shorter TCRB CDR3s in all four CD4+ subsets.

The junction had 6 bases not matched to a gene; V was cut back by 6 bases and J by 5 bases. The CDR3 totals 13 residues. The germline V gene encodes CDR1 ENHRY and CDR2 SYGVKD. Investigators reverse transcribed all isolated RNA, so they sequenced expressed TCRB transcripts. The method was immunoSEQ multiplex PCR; TCRdb's version includes in-frame clones alone and lacks a portion of them. Seen here are hundreds of thousands of clones, 13% to 15% observed once, and the top ten hold 0.017%. This chain connects TRBV10-3 to TRBJ2-5, with 7 bases identical to TRBD1. The material sequenced was naive CD4+ T cells from blood. The TCR was taken from a man aged 30 to 39 with type 1 diabetes. CDR3 loop: CAIRPTGSETQYF. CDR3 in DNA: TGTGCCATCAGGCCGACAGGGAGTGAGACCCAGTACTTC.